These 9 T cell receptor beta chains came from one sample sequenced in a study of cytomegalovirus exposure and HLA in healthy donors. With 60 Vbeta and 13 Jbeta primers, the PCR was carried out. Libraries were prepared by immunoSEQ multiplex PCR; TCRdb keeps only in-frame clonotypes and omits some of them. The table includes some 180,000 clones, 75% to 85% detected once. Sequencing was done on a sample of PBMCs. These receptors all come from a woman younger than 45 in good health and CMV-seropositive.

The V call is TRBV11-3, the J call TRBJ2-7; D perhaps matches TRBD1 (5 bases). V lost 5 bases to trimming and J lost 1 base, with 15 bases between them. The CDR3 spans 15 residues. The germline V gene encodes CDR1 SGHNT and CDR2 YENEEA. The CDR3 coding sequence is TGTGCCAGCAGCCCCCGACAGTCTCATTCCTACGAGCAGTACTTC. Its translation is CASSPRQSHSYEQYF.

The chain links TRBV7-2 to TRBJ2-5; 8 bases match TRBD1. The J call is in doubt because the DNA end fits TRBJ2-7 better. This CDR3 has 14 residues. CDR1 is SGHTA, CDR2 FQGNSA, per germline. The CDR3 spells CASSLRQGNYEQYF. The CDR3 coding sequence is TGTGCCAGCAGCCTCAGACAGGGGAACTACGAGCAGTACTTC.

This clone was seen a few times. The rearrangement joins TRBV5-4 to TRBJ1-3; 10 bases are a match to TRBD1. This CDR3 comprises 15 residues. Germline V gene sequence: CDR1 SGHNT, CDR2 YYREEE (reference sequence). Trimming took 4 bases from V and 4 from J; bases not matched to a gene: 5. CDR3 sequence (DNA): TGTGCCAGCAGCCCGGGACAGGGGAGGGGAAACACCATATATTTT. Translating gives CASSPGQGRGNTIYF.

The gene calls are TRBV19 and TRBJ2-2; D is possibly TRBD2 (6 bases). The germline V gene encodes CDR1 LNHDA and CDR2 SQIVND (reference sequence). The V end lost 6 bases, the J end lost 6 bases, and 14 bases lay between the germline ends. This CDR3 spans 14 amino acids. The CDR3 DNA is TGTGCCAGTAGCCTAGGAGGGTCGGCCGGGGAGCTGTTTTTT. Protein sequence: CASSLGGSAGELFF.

The chain joins TRBV5-1 to TRBJ2-7, with D possibly TRBD1 on 5 matching bases. The CDR3 loop spans 15 amino acids. V dropped 2 bases and J dropped 3 bases, with 15 bases sitting between them. Germline-derived CDR1 and CDR2 are SGHRS and YFSETQ. CDR3 in DNA: TGCGCCAGCAGCTTCGGACAAGCCGGGCTCTACGAGCAGTACTTC. Its protein product is CASSFGQAGLYEQYF.

This chain uses TRBV7-9 with TRBJ1-6, with D unclear. Trimming shortened V by 4 bases and J by 0 bases, and 4 bases separated the two germline ends. The germline gives CDR1 SEHNR, CDR2 FQNEAQ (reference sequence). The CDR3 runs 14 residues. The CDR3 DNA reads as TGTGCCAGCAGCTGGAGCTCCTATAATTCACCCCTCCACTTT. Its translation is CASSWSSYNSPLHF. The whole variable domain, filled in from reference TRBV7-9 and TRBJ1-6, reads DTGVSQNPRHKITKRGQNVTFRCDPISEHNRLYWYRQTLGQGPEFLTYFQNEAQLEKSRLLSDRFSAERPKGSFSTLEIQRTEQGDSAMYLCASSWSSYNSPLHFGNGTRLTVT.

This chain connects TRBV4-3 to TRBJ1-4; 7 nucleotides align to TRBD1. V lost 1 base, J lost 13 bases, and 18 bases stayed unmatched. The CDR3 contains 17 residues. Germline V gene sequence: CDR1 LGHNA, CDR2 YSLEER. In nucleotides, the CDR3 is TGCGCCAGCAGCCAAGTTGGCCGGGACACCCGGCCAGGGGGACTGTTTTTT. This codes for CASSQVGRDTRPGGLFF.

The J gene is TRBJ1-6, the V gene TRBV9; D not certain. The CDR3 contains 14 residues. Germline CDR1 SGDLS, CDR2 YYNGEE. V gave up 4 bases and J gave up 10 bases, with 15 bases separating them. The CDR3 here is CASSPHNTNSPLHF. DNA of the CDR3: TGTGCCAGCAGCCCCCACAACACCAACTCACCCCTCCACTTT.

The CDR3 here is CASSLRAGDTLNTEAFF. The CDR3, as DNA: TGCGCCAGCAGCTTGCGGGCAGGGGATACTTTGAACACTGAAGCTTTCTTT. The chain recombines TRBV5-1 with TRBJ1-1; possible D gene TRBD1, 6 bases. Germline CDR1 reads SGHRS; CDR2 reads YFSETQ. Trimming cost V 1 base and J 0 bases, with 16 bases left between them. The CDR3 length is 17 residues.